This T cell receptor beta chain is drawn from a study of cytomegalovirus exposure and HLA in healthy donors. The primer mix had 60 Vbeta and 13 Jbeta primers. Profiling relied on immunoSEQ multiplex PCR, and the TCRdb table lists in-frame clones only, not all of them. The sample contains about 160,000 clones, about four fifths of which appear only once. The CDR3 length is 16 residues. Germline V lookup: CDR1 SGHNT, CDR2 YYREEE (reference sequence). With 2 bases clipped from V and 9 bases from J, the junction kept 8 bases outside the gene matches. The chain joins TRBV5-4 to TRBJ2-1, with 13 bases identical to TRBD2. This receptor was identified in a man in his fifties or sixties in good health and CMV-seropositive. Input material: PBMCs. This CDR3 reads CASSFPTSGRLSEQFF. The CDR3 coding sequence is TGTGCCAGCAGCTTCCCGACTAGCGGGAGGTTAAGTGAGCAGTTCTTC.